Presented here are 8 T cell receptor beta chains from one specimen sequenced in a study of response to subunit inactivated influenza vaccine. TCRdb processed the RT-PCR reads anew with MiXCR; each CDR3 protein has one entry. The sample lists more than 700,000 distinct CDR3 sequences; around 20% were seen once. Here the sequenced sample was PBMCs from blood, taken roughly 5 days after vaccination. Receptors were obtained from a man aged 50-59 years who received an inactivated influenza vaccine.

The chain has TRBV2 and TRBJ1-5, with D possibly TRBD1 on 5 matching bases. The V gene lost 4 bases and the J gene lost 2 bases, with 12 bases spanning the gap. There are 15 residues in the CDR3. The germline gives CDR1 SNHLY, CDR2 FYNNEI. The CDR3 loop reads CASSASQGGNQPQHF. CDR3 coding DNA: TGTGCCAGCAGTGCTAGTCAGGGTGGCAATCAGCCCCAGCATTTT.

This clonotype appeared a few times. The chain employs TRBV20-1 and TRBJ2-1; 7 nucleotides line up with TRBD2. The junction had 9 bases not matched to a gene; V was cut back by 6 bases and J by 4 bases. This CDR3 has 14 amino acids. Per the germline V gene, CDR1 is DFQATT and CDR2 is SNEGSKA (reference sequence). CDR3 sequence: CSAIRTSRYNEQFF. In nucleotides, the CDR3 is TGCAGTGCCATCCGGACTAGTCGGTACAATGAGCAGTTCTTC.

This clonotype came up a few times. V and J are TRBV10-3 and TRBJ2-3; D unclear. The CDR3 loop spans 14 amino acids. CDR1 is ENHRY and CDR2 is SYGVKD in the germline V gene. Deletions cut 7 bases from V and 0 bases from J, with 11 bases between. CDR3 bases: TGTGCCATCACTGGCACCACTAGCACAGATACGCAGTATTTT. It is translated as CAITGTTSTDTQYF.

This chain connects TRBV2 to TRBJ2-7; 11 bases map to TRBD1. This CDR3 is built from 15 residues. CDR1 and CDR2 (germline): SNHLY, FYNNEI. After removal of 4 bases from V and 6 bases from J, the junction contained 8 bases not matched to a gene. The CDR3 nucleotides read TGTGCCAGCAGTGTCATCCCCGGGACAGGGGGCGAGCAGTACTTC. It specifies CASSVIPGTGGEQYF.

The chain is built from TRBV7-9 and TRBJ1-6, with D tentatively TRBD1 (5 bases). Per germline, CDR1 SEHNR and CDR2 FQNEAQ (reference sequence). This CDR3 spans 15 amino acids. V lost 2 bases, J lost 10 bases, and 15 bases lay in between. The CDR3 DNA sequence: TGTGCCAGCAGCTTATATCCAGGGCAGAGATCACCCCTCCACTTT. Its translation: CASSLYPGQRSPLHF. The complete variable domain, with remaining parts taken from reference TRBV7-9 and TRBJ1-6, reads DTGVSQNPRHKITKRGQNVTFRCDPISEHNRLYWYRQTLGQGPEFLTYFQNEAQLEKSRLLSDRFSAERPKGSFSTLEIQRTEQGDSAMYLCASSLYPGQRSPLHFGNGTRLTVT.

This clonotype was seen a handful of times. The chain uses TRBV7-9 and TRBJ1-1; D unresolved. The V gene's germline CDR1 is SEHNR and CDR2 FQNEAQ (reference sequence). Trimming pared 2 bases from V and 3 bases from J, leaving 16 bases between. The CDR3 spans 16 residues. CDR3: CASSLIAGWRDTEAFF. CDR3 coding DNA: TGTGCCAGCAGCTTAATTGCGGGGTGGAGGGACACTGAAGCTTTCTTT.

V and J are TRBV5-5 and TRBJ2-1; tentatively, D is TRBD2 (5 bases). Trimming removed 3 bases at V and 0 bases at J, with 13 bases between. Germline V CDR1 and CDR2: SGHKS, YYEKEE (reference sequence). CDR3 length: 16 residues. CDR3 sequence reads: CASSSGLLSSYNEQFF. CDR3 nucleotides: TGTGCCAGCAGCTCCGGACTGTTGAGCTCCTACAATGAGCAGTTCTTC.

The chain has TRBV15 and TRBJ2-7, with 8 bases aligning to TRBD1. Trimming took 1 base from V and 2 from J; bases not matched to a gene: 19. The germline V gene has CDR1 LNHNV and CDR2 YYDKDF (reference sequence). The CDR3 totals 20 residues. Here the CDR3 reads CATSRVTWGQGAPLTYEQYF. The CDR3 DNA sequence: TGTGCCACCAGCAGAGTTACATGGGGGCAGGGGGCACCACTTACCTACGAGCAGTACTTC.